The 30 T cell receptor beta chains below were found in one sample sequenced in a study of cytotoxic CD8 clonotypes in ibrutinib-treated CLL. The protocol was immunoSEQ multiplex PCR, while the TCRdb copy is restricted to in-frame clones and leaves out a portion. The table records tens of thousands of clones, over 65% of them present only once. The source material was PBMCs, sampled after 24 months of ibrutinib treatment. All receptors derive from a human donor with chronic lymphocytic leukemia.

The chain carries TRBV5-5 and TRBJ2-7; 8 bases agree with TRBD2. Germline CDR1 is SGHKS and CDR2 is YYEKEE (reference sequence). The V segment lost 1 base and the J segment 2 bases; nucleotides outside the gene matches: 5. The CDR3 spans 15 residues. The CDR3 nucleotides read TGTGCCAGCAGCTTGTTGTTAGCGGGGCCCTACGAGCAGTACTTC. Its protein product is CASSLLLAGPYEQYF. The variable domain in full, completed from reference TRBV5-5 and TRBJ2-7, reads DAGVTQSPTHLIKTRGQQVTLRCSPISGHKSVSWYQQVLGQGPQFIFQYYEKEERGRGNFPDRFSARQFPNYSSELNVNALLLGDSALYLCASSLLLAGPYEQYFGPGTRLTVT.

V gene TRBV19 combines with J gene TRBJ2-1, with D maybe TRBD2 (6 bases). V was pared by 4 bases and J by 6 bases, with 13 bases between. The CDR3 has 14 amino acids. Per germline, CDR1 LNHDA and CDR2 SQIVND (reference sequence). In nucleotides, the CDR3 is TGTGCCAGTAGTAATGGGCTAGCGAGCAATGAGCAGTTCTTC. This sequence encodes CASSNGLASNEQFF.

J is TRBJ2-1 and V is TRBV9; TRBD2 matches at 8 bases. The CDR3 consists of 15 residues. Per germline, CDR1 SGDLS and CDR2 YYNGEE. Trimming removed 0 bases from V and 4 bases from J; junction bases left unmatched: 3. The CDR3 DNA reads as TGTGCCAGCAGCGTAGAACTAGCGGTATACAATGAGCAGTTCTTC. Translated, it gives CASSVELAVYNEQFF.

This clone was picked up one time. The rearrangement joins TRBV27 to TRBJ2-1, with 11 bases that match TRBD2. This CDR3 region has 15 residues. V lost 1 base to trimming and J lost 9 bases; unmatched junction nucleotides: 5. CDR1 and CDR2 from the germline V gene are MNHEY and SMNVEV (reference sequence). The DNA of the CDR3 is TGTGCCAGCAGTTTATTAGCGGGAGGGATGGGTGAGCAGTTCTTC. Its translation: CASSLLAGGMGEQFF.

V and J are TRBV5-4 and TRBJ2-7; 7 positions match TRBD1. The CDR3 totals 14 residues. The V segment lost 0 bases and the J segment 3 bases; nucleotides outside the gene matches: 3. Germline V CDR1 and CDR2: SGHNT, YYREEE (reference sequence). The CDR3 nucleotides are TGTGCCAGCAGCTTGGAGGGACAGTTCTACGAGCAGTACTTC. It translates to CASSLEGQFYEQYF.

In DNA form, the CDR3 reads TGTGCCACCCATCGAGGGTCGGGAGAGACCCAGTACTTC. Encoded protein: CATHRGSGETQYF. The genes are TRBV27 and TRBJ2-5, with D possibly TRBD2 on 5 matching bases. Trimming took 10 bases from V and 4 from J, leaving 16 bases between them. The CDR3 spans 13 residues. Germline V gene sequence: CDR1 MNHEY, CDR2 SMNVEV (reference sequence).

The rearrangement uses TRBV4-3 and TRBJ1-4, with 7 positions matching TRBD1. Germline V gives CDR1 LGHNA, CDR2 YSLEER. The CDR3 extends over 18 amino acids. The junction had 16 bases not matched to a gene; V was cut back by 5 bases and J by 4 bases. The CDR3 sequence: CASSSTGSGGGFNEKLFF. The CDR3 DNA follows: TGCGCCAGCAGCAGCACAGGGTCAGGGGGTGGATTTAATGAAAAACTGTTTTTT.

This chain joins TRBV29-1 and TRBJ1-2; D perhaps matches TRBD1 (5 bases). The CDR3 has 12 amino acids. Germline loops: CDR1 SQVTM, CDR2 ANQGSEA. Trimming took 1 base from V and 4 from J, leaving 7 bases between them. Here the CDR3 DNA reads TGCAGCGTTGAAGCACAGGCCTATGGCTACACCTTC. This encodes CSVEAQAYGYTF.

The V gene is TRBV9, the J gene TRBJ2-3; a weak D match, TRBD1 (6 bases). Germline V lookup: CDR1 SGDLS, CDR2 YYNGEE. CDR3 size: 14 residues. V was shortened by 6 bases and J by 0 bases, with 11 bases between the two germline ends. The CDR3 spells CASNRDISTDTQYF. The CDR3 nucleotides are TGTGCCAGCAACAGGGACATTAGCACAGATACGCAGTATTTT.

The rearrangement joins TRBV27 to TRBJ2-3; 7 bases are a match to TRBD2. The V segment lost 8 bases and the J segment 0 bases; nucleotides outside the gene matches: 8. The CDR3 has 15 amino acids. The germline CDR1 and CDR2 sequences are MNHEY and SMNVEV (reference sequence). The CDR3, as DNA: TGTGCCAGCCGAAGACCTAGCGGTAGCACAGATACGCAGTATTTT. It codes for CASRRPSGSTDTQYF.

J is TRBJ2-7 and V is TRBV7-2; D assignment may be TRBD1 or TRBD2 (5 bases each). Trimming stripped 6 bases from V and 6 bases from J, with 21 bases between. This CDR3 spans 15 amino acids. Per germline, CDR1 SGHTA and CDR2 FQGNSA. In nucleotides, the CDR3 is TGTGCCAGCAGTCAAATGGGGGAAGTTCGGCGCGAGCAGTACTTC. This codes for CASSQMGEVRREQYF.

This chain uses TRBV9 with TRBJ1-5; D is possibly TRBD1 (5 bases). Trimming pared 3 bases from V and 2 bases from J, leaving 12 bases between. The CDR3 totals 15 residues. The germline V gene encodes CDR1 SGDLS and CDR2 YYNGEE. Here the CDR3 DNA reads TGTGCCAGCAGCGCCAGGGACGATGGCAATCAGCCCCAGCATTTT. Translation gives CASSARDDGNQPQHF.

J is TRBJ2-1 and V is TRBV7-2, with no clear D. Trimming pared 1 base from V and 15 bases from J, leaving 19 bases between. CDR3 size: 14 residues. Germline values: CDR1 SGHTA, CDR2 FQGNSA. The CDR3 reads CASSLGGRPSNPFF. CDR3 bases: TGTGCCAGCAGCTTAGGGGGTCGACCCTCCAACCCGTTCTTC.

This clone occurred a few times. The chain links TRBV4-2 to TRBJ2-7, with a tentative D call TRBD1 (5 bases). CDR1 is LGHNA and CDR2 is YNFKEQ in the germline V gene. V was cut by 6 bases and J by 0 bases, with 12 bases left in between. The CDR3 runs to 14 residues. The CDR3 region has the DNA TGTGCCAGCAGGGCGACAGTTAGCTCCTACGAGCAGTACTTC. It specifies CASRATVSSYEQYF.

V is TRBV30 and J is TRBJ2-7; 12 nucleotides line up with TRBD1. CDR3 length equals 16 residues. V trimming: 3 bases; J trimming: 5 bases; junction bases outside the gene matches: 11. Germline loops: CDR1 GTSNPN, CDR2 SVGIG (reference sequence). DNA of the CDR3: TGTGCCTGGAGGGGACAGGGGGCTTTCAGCGCGGACGAGCAGTACTTC. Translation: CAWRGQGAFSADEQYF. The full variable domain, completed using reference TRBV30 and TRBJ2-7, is SQTIHQWPATLVQPVGSPLSLECTVEGTSNPNLYWYRQAAGRGLQLLFYSVGIGQISSEVPQNLSASRPQDRQFILSSKKLLLSDSGFYLCAWRGQGAFSADEQYFGPGTRLTVT.

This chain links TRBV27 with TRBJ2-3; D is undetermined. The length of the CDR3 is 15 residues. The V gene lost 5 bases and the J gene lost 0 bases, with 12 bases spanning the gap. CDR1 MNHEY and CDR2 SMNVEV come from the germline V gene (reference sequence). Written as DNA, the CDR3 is TGTGCCAGCAGTCCCAACGACGGTAGCACAGATACGCAGTATTTT. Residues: CASSPNDGSTDTQYF.

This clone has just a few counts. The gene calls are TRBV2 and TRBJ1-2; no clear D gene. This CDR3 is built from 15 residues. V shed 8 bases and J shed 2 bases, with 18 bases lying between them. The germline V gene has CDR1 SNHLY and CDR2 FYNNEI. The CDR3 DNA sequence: TGTGCCAGCTCCCGCCCAGTACCATCGAACTATGGCTACACCTTC. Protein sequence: CASSRPVPSNYGYTF. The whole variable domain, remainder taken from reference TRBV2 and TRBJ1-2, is EPEVTQTPSHQVTQMGQEVILRCVPISNHLYFYWYRQILGQKVEFLVSFYNNEISEKSEIFDDQFSVERPDGSNFTLKIRSTKLEDSAMYFCASSRPVPSNYGYTFGSGTRLTVV.

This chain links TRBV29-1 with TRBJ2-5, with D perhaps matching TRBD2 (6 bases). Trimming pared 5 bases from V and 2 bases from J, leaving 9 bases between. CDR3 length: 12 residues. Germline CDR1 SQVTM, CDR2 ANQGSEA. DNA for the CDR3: TGCAGCGTTATTAGCGGACAAGAGACCCAGTACTTC. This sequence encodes CSVISGQETQYF.

The CDR3 sequence: CASSPGTGGSYEQYF. CDR3 bases: TGTGCCAGCAGTCCAGGGACAGGGGGAAGCTACGAGCAGTACTTC. This chain links TRBV27 with TRBJ2-7, with 11 positions matching TRBD1. Trimming cost V 5 bases and J 3 bases; bases outside gene matches: 6. CDR1 is MNHEY and CDR2 is SMNVEV in the germline V gene (reference sequence). This CDR3 is 15 amino acids long.

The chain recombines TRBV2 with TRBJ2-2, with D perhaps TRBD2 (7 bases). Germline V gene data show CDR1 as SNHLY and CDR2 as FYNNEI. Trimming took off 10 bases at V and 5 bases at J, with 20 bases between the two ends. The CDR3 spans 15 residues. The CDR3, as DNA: TGTGCCACCCTAAGGGGGGGGCTGGGAACCGGGGAGCTGTTTTTT. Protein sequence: CATLRGGLGTGELFF.

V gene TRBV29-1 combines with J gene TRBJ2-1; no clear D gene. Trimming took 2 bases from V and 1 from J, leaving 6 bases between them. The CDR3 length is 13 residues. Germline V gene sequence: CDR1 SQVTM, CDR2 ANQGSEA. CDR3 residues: CSVELGSYNEQFF. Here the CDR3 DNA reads TGCAGCGTTGAACTGGGGTCCTACAATGAGCAGTTCTTC.

CDR3 DNA sequence: TGTGCCAGCAGCTTATGGTCTAGCGGGAGAGGGGACAATGAGCAGTTCTTC. Encoded protein: CASSLWSSGRGDNEQFF. The rearrangement links TRBV7-2 to TRBJ2-1, with 10 bases that match TRBD2. This CDR3 spans 17 amino acids. With V trimmed by 2 bases and J by 5 bases, 9 bases remained unmatched. CDR1 is SGHTA and CDR2 is FQGNSA in the germline V gene.

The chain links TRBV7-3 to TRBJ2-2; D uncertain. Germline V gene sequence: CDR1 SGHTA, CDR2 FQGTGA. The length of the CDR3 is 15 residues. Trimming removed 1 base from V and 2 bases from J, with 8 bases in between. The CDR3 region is CASSLIGSNTGELFF. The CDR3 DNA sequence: TGTGCCAGCAGCTTAATTGGAAGCAACACCGGGGAGCTGTTTTTT.

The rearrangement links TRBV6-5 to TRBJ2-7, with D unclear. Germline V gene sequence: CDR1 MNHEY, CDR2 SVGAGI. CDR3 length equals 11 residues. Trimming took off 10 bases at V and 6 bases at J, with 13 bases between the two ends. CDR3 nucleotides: TGTGCCACCCGACGATGGGGCGAGCAGTACTTC. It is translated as CATRRWGEQYF.

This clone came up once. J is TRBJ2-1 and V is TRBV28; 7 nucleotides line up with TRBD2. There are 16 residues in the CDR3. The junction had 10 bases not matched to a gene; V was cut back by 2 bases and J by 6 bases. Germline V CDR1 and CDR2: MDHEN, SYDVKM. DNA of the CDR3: TGTGCCAGCAGTTTACTCGGTGGGGGGACTATCAATGAGCAGTTCTTC. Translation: CASSLLGGGTINEQFF.

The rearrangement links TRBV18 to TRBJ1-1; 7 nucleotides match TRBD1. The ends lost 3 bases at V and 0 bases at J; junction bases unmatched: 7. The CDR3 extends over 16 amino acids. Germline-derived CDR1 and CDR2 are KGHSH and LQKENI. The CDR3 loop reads CASSPTGTVMNTEAFF. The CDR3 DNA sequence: TGTGCCAGCTCACCCACCGGGACAGTCATGAACACTGAAGCTTTCTTT.

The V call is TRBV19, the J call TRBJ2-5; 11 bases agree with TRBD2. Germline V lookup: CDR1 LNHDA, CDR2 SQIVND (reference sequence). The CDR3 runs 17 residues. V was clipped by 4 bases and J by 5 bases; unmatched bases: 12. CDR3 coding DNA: TGTGCCAGTAGTAAAATTTCGGGACTAGCGGTGCGGGAGACCCAGTACTTC. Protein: CASSKISGLAVRETQYF.

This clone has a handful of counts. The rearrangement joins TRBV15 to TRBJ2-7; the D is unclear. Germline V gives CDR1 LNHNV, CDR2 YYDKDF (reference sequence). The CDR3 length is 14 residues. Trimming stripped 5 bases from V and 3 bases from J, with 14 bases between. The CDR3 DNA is TGTGCCACCAGCTTACGACGCGATATCTACGAGCAGTACTTC. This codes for CATSLRRDIYEQYF.

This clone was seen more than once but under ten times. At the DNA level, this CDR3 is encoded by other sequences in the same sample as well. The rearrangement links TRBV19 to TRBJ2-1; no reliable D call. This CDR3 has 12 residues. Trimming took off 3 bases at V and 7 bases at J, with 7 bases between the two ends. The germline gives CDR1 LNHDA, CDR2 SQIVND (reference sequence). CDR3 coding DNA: TGTGCCAGTAGTATTGGTCTTAATGAGCAGTTCTTC. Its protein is CASSIGLNEQFF.

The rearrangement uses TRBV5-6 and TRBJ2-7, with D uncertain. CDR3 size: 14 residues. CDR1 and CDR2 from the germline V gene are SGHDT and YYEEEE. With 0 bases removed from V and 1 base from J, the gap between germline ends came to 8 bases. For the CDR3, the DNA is TGTGCCAGCAGCTTGGCCGGCGTTTCCTACGAGCAGTACTTC. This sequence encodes CASSLAGVSYEQYF.